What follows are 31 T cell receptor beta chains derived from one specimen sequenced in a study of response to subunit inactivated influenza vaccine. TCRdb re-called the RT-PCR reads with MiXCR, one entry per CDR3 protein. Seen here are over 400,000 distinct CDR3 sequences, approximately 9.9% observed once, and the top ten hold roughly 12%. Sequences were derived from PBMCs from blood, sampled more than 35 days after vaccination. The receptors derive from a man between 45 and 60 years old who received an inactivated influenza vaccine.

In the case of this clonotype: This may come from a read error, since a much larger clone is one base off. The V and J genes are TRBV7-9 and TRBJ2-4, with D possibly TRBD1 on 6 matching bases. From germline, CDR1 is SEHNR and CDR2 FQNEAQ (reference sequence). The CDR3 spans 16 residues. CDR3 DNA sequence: TGTGCCAGCAGCTCGCGGACAGACATAACGGGAAACAGTCAGTACTTC. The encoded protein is CASSSRTDITGNSQYF.

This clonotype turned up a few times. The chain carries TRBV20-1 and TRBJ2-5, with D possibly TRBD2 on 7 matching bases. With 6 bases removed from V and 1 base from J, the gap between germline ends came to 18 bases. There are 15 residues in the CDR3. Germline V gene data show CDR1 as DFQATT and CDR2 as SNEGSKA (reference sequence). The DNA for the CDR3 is TGCAGTGCAACCGATCACGGGGGGCTCCAAGAGACCCAGTACTTC. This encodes CSATDHGGLQETQYF.

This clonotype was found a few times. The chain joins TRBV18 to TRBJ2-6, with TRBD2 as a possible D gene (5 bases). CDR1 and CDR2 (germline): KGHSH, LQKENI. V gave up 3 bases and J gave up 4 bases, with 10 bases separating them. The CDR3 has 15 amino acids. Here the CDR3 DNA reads TGTGCCAGCTCACCGACTCCGGGAGGGGCCAACGTCCTGACTTTC. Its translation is CASSPTPGGANVLTF.

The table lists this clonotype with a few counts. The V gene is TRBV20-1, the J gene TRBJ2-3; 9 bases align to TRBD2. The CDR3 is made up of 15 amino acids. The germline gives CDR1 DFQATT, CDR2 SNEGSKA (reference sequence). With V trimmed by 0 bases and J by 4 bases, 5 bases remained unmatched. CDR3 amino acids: CSAREREGRADTQYF. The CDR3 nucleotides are TGCAGTGCTAGAGAGCGGGAGGGCCGTGCAGATACGCAGTATTTT.

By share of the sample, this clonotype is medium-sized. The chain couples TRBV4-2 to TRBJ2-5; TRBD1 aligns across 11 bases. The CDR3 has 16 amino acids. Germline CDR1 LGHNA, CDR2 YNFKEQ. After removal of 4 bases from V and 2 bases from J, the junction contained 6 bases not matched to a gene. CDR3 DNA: TGTGCCAGCAGCCTCGGGACAGGGGGACCACAAGAGACCCAGTACTTC. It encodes CASSLGTGGPQETQYF.

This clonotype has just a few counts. CDR3 nucleotide sequence: TGTGCCAGCAGTACAGACCGCCGACTTCATACCCAGTACTTC. Translated: CASSTDRRLHTQYF. The V and J genes are TRBV6-2 or TRBV6-3 and TRBJ2-5, with no clear D. The CDR3 totals 14 residues. V was trimmed by 5 bases and J by 8 bases, leaving 18 bases between them. Germline V gene lookup returns CDR1 MNHEY and CDR2 SVGEGT.

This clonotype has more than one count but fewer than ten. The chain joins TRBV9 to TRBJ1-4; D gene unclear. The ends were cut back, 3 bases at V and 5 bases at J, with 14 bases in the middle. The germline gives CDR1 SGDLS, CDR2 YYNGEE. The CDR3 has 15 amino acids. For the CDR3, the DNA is TGTGCCAGCAGCGCAGATCAGGACCCCAATGAAAAACTGTTTTTT. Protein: CASSADQDPNEKLFF.

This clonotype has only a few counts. The CDR3 region has the DNA TGTGCCAGCAGCGTGAGCGGAGTCAACACCGGGGAGCTGTTTTTT. As protein: CASSVSGVNTGELFF. J is TRBJ2-2 and V is TRBV7-9, with a possible D match to TRBD2 (5 bases). The CDR3 totals 15 residues. Germline CDR1 is SEHNR and CDR2 is FQNEAQ (reference sequence). Trimming took off 5 bases at V and 2 bases at J, with 12 bases between the two ends.

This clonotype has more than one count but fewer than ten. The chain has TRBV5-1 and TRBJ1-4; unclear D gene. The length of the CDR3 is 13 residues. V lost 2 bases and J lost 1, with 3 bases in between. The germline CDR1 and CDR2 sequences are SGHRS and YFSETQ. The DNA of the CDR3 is TGCGCCAGCAGCTTACGAACTAATGAAAAACTGTTTTTT. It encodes CASSLRTNEKLFF.

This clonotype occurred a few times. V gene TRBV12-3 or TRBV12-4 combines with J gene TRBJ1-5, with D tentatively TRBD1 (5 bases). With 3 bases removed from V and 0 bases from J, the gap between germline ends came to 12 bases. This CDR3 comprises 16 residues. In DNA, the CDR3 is TGTGCCAGCAGTTTGTCTCCAGGGACTAGCAATCAGCCCCAGCATTTT. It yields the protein CASSLSPGTSNQPQHF.

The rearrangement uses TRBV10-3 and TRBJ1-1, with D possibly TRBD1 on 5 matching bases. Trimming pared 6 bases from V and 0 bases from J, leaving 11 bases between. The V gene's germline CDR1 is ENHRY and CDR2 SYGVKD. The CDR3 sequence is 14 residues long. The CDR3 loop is CAISKGRLNTEAFF. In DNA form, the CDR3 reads TGTGCCATCAGCAAGGGGCGGTTGAACACTGAAGCTTTCTTT.

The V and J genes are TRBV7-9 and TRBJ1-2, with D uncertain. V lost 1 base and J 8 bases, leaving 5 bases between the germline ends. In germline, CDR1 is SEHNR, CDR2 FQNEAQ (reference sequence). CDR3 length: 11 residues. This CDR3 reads CASSLVEGYTF. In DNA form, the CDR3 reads TGTGCCAGCAGCTTAGTTGAAGGCTACACCTTC.

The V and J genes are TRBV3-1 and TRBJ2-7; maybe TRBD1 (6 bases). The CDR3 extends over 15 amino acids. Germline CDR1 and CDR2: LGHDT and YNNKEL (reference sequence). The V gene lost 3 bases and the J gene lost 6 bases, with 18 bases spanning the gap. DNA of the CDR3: TGTGCCAGCAGCCATTCTAGGGGGACCTTCCCCGAGCAGTACTTC. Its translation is CASSHSRGTFPEQYF.

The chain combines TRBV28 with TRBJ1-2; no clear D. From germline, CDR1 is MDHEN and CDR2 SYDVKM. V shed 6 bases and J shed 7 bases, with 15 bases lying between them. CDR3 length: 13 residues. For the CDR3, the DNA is TGTGCCAGCAGGTCCCTAGAGCGACCTGGCTACACCTTC. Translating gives CASRSLERPGYTF.

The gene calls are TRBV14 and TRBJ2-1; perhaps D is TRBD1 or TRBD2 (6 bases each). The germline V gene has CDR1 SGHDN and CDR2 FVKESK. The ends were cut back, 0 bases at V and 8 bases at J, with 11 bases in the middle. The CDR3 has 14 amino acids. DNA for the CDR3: TGTGCCAGCAGCCAAGATTCCGGGGGCTATGAGCAGTTCTTC. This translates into CASSQDSGGYEQFF.

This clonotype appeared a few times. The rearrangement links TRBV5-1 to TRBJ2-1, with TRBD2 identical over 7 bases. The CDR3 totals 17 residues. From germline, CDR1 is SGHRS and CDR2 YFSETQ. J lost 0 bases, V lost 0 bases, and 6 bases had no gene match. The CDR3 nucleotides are TGCGCCAGCAGCTTGGTAGCTAGCGGTGTCTCCTACAATGAGCAGTTCTTC. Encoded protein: CASSLVASGVSYNEQFF.

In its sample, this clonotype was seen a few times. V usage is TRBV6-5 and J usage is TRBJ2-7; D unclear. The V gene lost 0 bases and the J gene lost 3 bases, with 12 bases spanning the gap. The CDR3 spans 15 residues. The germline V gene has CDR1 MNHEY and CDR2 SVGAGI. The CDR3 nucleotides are TGTGCCAGCAGTTACTCGCTTCCCAGGTTCTACGAGCAGTACTTC. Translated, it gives CASSYSLPRFYEQYF.

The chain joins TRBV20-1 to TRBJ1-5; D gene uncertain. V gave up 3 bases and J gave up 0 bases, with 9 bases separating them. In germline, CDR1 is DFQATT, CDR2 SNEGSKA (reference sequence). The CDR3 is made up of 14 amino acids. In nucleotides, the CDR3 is TGCAGTGCTAGCCAGAGCAATAGCAATCAGCCCCAGCATTTT. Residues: CSASQSNSNQPQHF.

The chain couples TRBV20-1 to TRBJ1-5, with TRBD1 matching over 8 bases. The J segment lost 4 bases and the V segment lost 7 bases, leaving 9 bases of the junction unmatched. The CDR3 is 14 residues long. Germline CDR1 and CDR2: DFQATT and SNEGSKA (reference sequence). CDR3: CSVSSGGANQPQHF. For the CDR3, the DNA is TGCAGTGTCTCATCAGGGGGCGCGAATCAGCCCCAGCATTTT.

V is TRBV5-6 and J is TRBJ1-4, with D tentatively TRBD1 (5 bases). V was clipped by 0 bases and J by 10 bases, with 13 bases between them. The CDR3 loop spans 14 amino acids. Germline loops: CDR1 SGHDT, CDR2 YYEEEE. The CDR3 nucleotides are TGTGCCAGCAGCTTGGGGGGCCTTGAGGGAAAACTGTTTTTT. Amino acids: CASSLGGLEGKLFF.

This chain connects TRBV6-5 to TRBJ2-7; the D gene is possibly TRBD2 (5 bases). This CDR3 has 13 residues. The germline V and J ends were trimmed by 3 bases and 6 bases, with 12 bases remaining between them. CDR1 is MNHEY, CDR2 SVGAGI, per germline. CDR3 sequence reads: CASSYGLAGEQYF. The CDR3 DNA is TGTGCCAGCAGTTATGGTCTAGCCGGCGAGCAGTACTTC.

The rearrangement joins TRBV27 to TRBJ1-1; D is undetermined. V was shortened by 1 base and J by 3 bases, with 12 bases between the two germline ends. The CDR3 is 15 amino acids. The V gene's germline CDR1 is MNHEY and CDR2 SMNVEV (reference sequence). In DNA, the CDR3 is TGTGCCAGCAGTTTATTCCTGGGGAAGTACACTGAAGCTTTCTTT. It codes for CASSLFLGKYTEAFF.

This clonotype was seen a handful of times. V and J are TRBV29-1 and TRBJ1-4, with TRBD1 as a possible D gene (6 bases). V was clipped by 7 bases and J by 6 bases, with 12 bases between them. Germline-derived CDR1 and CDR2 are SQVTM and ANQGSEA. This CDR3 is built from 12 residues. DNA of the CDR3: TGCAGCGCTAGCCACAGGGATGAAAAACTGTTTTTT. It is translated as CSASHRDEKLFF.

The DNA of the CDR3 is TGTGCCAGCAGCTTGGACGGGGATATTCAGTACTTC. It specifies CASSLDGDIQYF. The chain recombines TRBV5-5 with TRBJ2-4; a weak D match, TRBD2 (5 bases). The CDR3 consists of 12 residues. The germline V and J ends were trimmed by 0 bases and 10 bases, with 8 bases remaining between them. Germline V gene data show CDR1 as SGHKS and CDR2 as YYEKEE (reference sequence).

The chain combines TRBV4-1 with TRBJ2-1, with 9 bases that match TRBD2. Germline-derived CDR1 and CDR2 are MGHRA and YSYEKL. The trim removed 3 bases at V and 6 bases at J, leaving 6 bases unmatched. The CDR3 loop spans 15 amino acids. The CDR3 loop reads CASSQRGGLGNEQFF. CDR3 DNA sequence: TGCGCCAGCAGCCAGCGGGGGGGCCTAGGCAATGAGCAGTTCTTC.

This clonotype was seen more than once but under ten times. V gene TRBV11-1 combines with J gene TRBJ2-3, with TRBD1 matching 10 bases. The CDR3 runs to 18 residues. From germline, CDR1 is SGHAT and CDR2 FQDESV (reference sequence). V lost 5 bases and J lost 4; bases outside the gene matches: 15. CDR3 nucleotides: TGTGCCAGCAGCGCTCCAGTCCGGGACAGGGGACCCGCAGATACGCAGTATTTT. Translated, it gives CASSAPVRDRGPADTQYF.

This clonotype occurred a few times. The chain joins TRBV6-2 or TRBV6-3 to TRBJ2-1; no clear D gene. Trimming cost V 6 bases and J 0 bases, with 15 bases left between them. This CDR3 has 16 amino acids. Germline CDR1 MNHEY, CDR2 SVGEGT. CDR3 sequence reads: CASRTPLLSSYNEQFF. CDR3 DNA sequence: TGTGCCAGCAGAACTCCTCTTCTGAGCTCCTACAATGAGCAGTTCTTC.

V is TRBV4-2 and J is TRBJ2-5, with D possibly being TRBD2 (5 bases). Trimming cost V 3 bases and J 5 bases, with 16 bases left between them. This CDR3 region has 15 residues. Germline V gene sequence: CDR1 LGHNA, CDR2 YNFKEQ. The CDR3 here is CASSHRLGSRETQYF. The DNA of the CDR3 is TGTGCCAGCAGCCACAGGCTAGGGAGTAGGGAGACCCAGTACTTC.

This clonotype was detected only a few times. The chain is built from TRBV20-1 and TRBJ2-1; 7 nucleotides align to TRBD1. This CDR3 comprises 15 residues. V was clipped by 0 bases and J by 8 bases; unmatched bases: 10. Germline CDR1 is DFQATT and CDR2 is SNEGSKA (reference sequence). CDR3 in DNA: TGCAGTGCTAGAGAGGCACAGGGGCTAGGGGATGAGCAGTTCTTC. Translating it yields CSAREAQGLGDEQFF.

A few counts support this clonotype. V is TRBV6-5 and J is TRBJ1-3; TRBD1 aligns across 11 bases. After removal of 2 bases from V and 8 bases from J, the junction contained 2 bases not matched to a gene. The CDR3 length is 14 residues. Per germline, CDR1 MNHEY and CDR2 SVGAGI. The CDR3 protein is CASSYGGQGDTIYF. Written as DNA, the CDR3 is TGTGCCAGCAGTTACGGGGGACAGGGGGACACCATATATTTT.

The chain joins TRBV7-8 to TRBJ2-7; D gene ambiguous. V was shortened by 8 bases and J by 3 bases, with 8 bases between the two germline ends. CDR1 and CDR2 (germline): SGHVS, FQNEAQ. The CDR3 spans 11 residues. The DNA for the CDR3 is TGTGCCAGCTCTATGGGCTACGAGCAGTACTTC. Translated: CASSMGYEQYF.